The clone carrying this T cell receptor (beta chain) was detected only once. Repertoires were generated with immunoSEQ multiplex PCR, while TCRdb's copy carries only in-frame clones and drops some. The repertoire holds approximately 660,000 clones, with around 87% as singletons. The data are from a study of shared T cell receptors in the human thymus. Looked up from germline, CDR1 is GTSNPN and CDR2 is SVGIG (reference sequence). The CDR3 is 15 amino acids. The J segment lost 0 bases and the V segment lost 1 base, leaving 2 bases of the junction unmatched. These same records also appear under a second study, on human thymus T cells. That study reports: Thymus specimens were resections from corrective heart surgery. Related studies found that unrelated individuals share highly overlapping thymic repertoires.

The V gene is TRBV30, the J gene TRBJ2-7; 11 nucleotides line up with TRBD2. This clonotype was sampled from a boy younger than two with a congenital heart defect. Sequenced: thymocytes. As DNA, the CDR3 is TGTGCCTGGAGTGCTGGGACTAGCGGCTCCTACGAGCAGTACTTC. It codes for CAWSAGTSGSYEQYF.